Presented here are 21 T cell receptor beta chains from one specimen sequenced in a study of cytomegalovirus exposure and HLA in healthy donors. Use of 60 Vbeta and 13 Jbeta primers characterized the PCR. Profiling relied on immunoSEQ multiplex PCR, and the TCRdb table lists in-frame clones only, not all of them. The table lists fewer than 150,000 clones, around 82% of them singletons. The sequencing input was PBMCs. The receptor set was obtained from a man in his forties in good health and CMV-seropositive.

The V gene is TRBV5-1, the J gene TRBJ2-2; maybe TRBD1 (6 bases). Deletions cut 3 bases from V and 6 bases from J, with 15 bases between. The CDR3 consists of 15 residues. Germline CDR1 reads SGHRS; CDR2 reads YFSETQ. CDR3 loop: CASSWIQGRAGELFF. Written as DNA, the CDR3 is TGCGCCAGCAGCTGGATACAGGGTCGGGCCGGGGAGCTGTTTTTT.

The chain joins TRBV5-1 to TRBJ1-1; D gene unclear. Germline CDR1 reads SGHRS; CDR2 reads YFSETQ. Trimming removed 5 bases at V and 1 base at J, with 3 bases between. CDR3 length: 11 amino acids. CDR3 in amino acids: CASRANTEAFF. The CDR3, as DNA: TGCGCCAGCAGGGCGAACACTGAAGCTTTCTTT.

This chain connects TRBV6-5 to TRBJ2-2, with D hard to call. Per the germline V gene, CDR1 is MNHEY and CDR2 is SVGAGI. V shed 2 bases and J shed 7 bases, with 5 bases lying between them. CDR3 length: 12 amino acids. The CDR3 DNA reads TGTGCCAGCAGTTACCCCGGCGGGGAGCTGTTTTTT. This encodes CASSYPGGELFF.

This chain uses TRBV6-6 with TRBJ2-7, with D possibly matching TRBD1 (6 bases). The V end was cut by 6 bases, the J end by 6 bases, with 12 bases between. Germline V gene sequence: CDR1 MNHNY, CDR2 SVGAGI (reference sequence). The CDR3 contains 12 residues. In DNA form, the CDR3 reads TGTGCCAGCAGACACAGGGTGCGCGAGCAGTACTTC. This gives the protein CASRHRVREQYF.

In this sample, this clone turned up a few times. The chain recombines TRBV11-2 with TRBJ1-2; possibly TRBD1 for D (5 bases). Per germline, CDR1 SGHAT and CDR2 FQNNGV. This CDR3 spans 11 amino acids. The V and J ends lost 1 base and 8 bases respectively, with 5 bases between them. For the CDR3, the DNA is TGTGCCAGCAGCTTAGGGGGCGGCTACACCTTC. Its translation: CASSLGGGYTF.

This rearrangement joins TRBV7-2 to TRBJ1-3; unclear D gene. V was pared by 1 base and J by 2 bases, with 6 bases between. Germline-derived CDR1 and CDR2 are SGHTA and FQGNSA. This CDR3 is 14 amino acids long. Here the CDR3 reads CASSLGHPGNTIYF. DNA of the CDR3: TGTGCCAGCAGCTTAGGACATCCTGGAAACACCATATATTTT. The variable domain in full, completed from reference TRBV7-2 and TRBJ1-3, reads GAGVSQSPSNKVTEKGKDVELRCDPISGHTALYWYRQSLGQGLEFLIYFQGNSAPDKSGLPSDRFSAERTGGSVSTLTIQRTQQEDSAVYLCASSLGHPGNTIYFGEGSWLTVV.

The chain couples TRBV7-9 to TRBJ1-4; D is undetermined. Germline values: CDR1 SEHNR, CDR2 FQNEAQ (reference sequence). V was clipped by 6 bases and J by 8 bases, with 10 bases between them. There are 12 residues in the CDR3. The CDR3 sequence is CASRALEEKLFF. As DNA, the CDR3 is TGTGCCAGCAGAGCATTAGAGGAAAAACTGTTTTTT.

The rearrangement links TRBV14 to TRBJ2-2, with D possibly matching TRBD1 (5 bases). The J call may be mistaken, given a closer DNA end match to TRBJ1-3. CDR1 is SGHDN and CDR2 is FVKESK in the germline V gene. This CDR3 is 17 amino acids long. The CDR3 sequence: CASSPGGVGRSGNTIYF. In nucleotides, the CDR3 is TGTGCCAGCTCCCCGGGAGGGGTTGGTCGCTCTGGAAACACCATATATTTT.

This chain joins TRBV6-5 and TRBJ1-1; D is unclear. Germline V gives CDR1 MNHEY, CDR2 SVGAGI. CDR3 size: 12 residues. With 5 bases removed from V and 2 bases from J, the gap between germline ends came to 6 bases. This chain's CDR3 is CASSRLNTEAFF. CDR3 nucleotides: TGTGCCAGCAGTCGACTAAACACTGAAGCTTTCTTT.

The V gene is TRBV9, the J gene TRBJ2-2; D uncertain. The germline V gene has CDR1 SGDLS and CDR2 YYNGEE. V was cut by 4 bases and J by 5 bases, with 6 bases left in between. The CDR3 is 12 amino acids. This CDR3 reads CASSPQTGELFF. The CDR3 DNA reads as TGTGCCAGCAGCCCCCAGACCGGGGAGCTGTTTTTT.

The chain carries TRBV5-4 and TRBJ2-7, with unresolved D. This CDR3 spans 14 amino acids. With 2 bases removed from V and 0 bases from J, the gap between germline ends came to 9 bases. Germline V gene data show CDR1 as SGHNT and CDR2 as YYREEE (reference sequence). The CDR3 sequence is CASSLVDNSYEQYF. In nucleotides, the CDR3 is TGTGCCAGCAGCTTAGTCGACAACTCCTACGAGCAGTACTTC.

J is TRBJ2-1 and V is TRBV10-1; no reliable D call. This CDR3 has 16 residues. V gave up 5 bases and J gave up 2 bases, with 16 bases separating them. CDR1 WNHNN and CDR2 SYGVQD come from the germline V gene (reference sequence). CDR3 in DNA: TGCGCCAGCAGTTATTCGTTGAGGAAGACCTACAATGAGCAGTTCTTC. It yields the protein CASSYSLRKTYNEQFF.

Concerning this clone: Other nucleotide sequences from this sample produce the same CDR3. This chain uses TRBV2 with TRBJ1-1, with D hard to call. The CDR3 spans 13 residues. V lost 4 bases and J 0 bases, leaving 6 bases between the germline ends. From germline, CDR1 is SNHLY and CDR2 FYNNEI. CDR3 in amino acids: CASSGTLNTEAFF. Written as DNA, the CDR3 is TGTGCCAGCAGTGGAACACTGAACACTGAAGCTTTCTTT.

This rearrangement joins TRBV28 to TRBJ1-6, with a possible D match to TRBD1 (6 bases). V was cut by 7 bases and J by 10 bases, with 20 bases left in between. The CDR3 has 15 residues. Germline V gene sequence: CDR1 MDHEN, CDR2 SYDVKM. CDR3 region: CASTPRGQLGSPLHF. In DNA, the CDR3 is TGTGCCAGCACCCCTCGGGGACAACTAGGCTCACCCCTCCACTTT. Together with reference TRBV28 and TRBJ1-6, the CDR3 gives the full variable domain: DVKVTQSSRYLVKRTGEKVFLECVQDMDHENMFWYRQDPGLGLRLIYFSYDVKMKEKGDIPEGYSVSREKKERFSLILESASTNQTSMYLCASTPRGQLGSPLHFGNGTRLTVT.

Here the CDR3 DNA reads TGCAGCGTCGATCCGGGGACAGGGACCTACGAGCAGTACTTC. This sequence encodes CSVDPGTGTYEQYF. The chain couples TRBV29-1 to TRBJ2-7; TRBD1 matches at 9 bases. CDR1 and CDR2 (germline): SQVTM, ANQGSEA. This CDR3 comprises 14 residues. V lost 6 bases, J lost 2 bases, and 8 bases stayed unmatched.

The rearrangement joins TRBV28 to TRBJ2-7; 8 nucleotides match TRBD2. The CDR3 covers 16 residues. Per the germline V gene, CDR1 is MDHEN and CDR2 is SYDVKM. Trimming removed 5 bases from V and 0 bases from J; junction bases left unmatched: 9. The CDR3: CASSPPRGRHSYEQYF. The CDR3 DNA sequence: TGTGCCAGCAGTCCCCCCCGCGGGAGGCACTCCTACGAGCAGTACTTC.

CDR3 loop: CSVGTGRARGYTF. In nucleotides, the CDR3 is TGCAGCGTCGGGACAGGGAGGGCGAGGGGCTACACCTTC. The rearrangement joins TRBV29-1 to TRBJ1-2, with TRBD1 matching over 9 bases. The CDR3 loop spans 13 amino acids. The germline CDR1 and CDR2 sequences are SQVTM and ANQGSEA. With V trimmed by 6 bases and J by 8 bases, 10 bases remained unmatched.

The CDR3 loop reads CASSFPLSGADEQFF. In DNA form, the CDR3 reads TGTGCCAGCAGCTTCCCCTTGAGTGGGGCGGATGAGCAGTTCTTC. The chain carries TRBV7-2 and TRBJ2-1, with TRBD1 as a possible D gene (5 bases). The CDR3 totals 15 residues. V lost 3 bases to trimming and J lost 8 bases, with 17 bases between them. Germline V CDR1 and CDR2: SGHTA, FQGNSA.

This chain joins TRBV6-5 and TRBJ1-1; D unclear. This CDR3 is 13 amino acids long. Trimming took 2 bases from V and 3 from J, leaving 7 bases between them. Germline CDR1 MNHEY, CDR2 SVGAGI. The CDR3 here is CASSYVRDTEAFF. CDR3 coding DNA: TGTGCCAGCAGTTACGTGAGGGACACTGAAGCTTTCTTT.

The chain combines TRBV2 with TRBJ1-2; a possible D gene is TRBD1 (6 bases). Germline V lookup: CDR1 SNHLY, CDR2 FYNNEI. Trimming shortened V by 3 bases and J by 0 bases, and 8 bases separated the two germline ends. The CDR3 extends over 14 amino acids. The CDR3, as DNA: TGTGCCAGCAGTGAGGACAGATCTAACTATGGCTACACCTTC. It is translated as CASSEDRSNYGYTF.

The chain is built from TRBV4-2 and TRBJ1-5; D is undetermined. The germline V gene encodes CDR1 LGHNA and CDR2 YNFKEQ. V shed 0 bases and J shed 3 bases, with 9 bases lying between them. The CDR3 has 15 residues. For the CDR3, the DNA is TGTGCCAGCAGCCAAGATCGGCAGGCCAATCAGCCCCAGCATTTT. This codes for CASSQDRQANQPQHF.